A selection of T cell receptor beta chains follows, all from one sample in a study of tumor-infiltrating lymphocytes in primary liver carcinoma. TCRdb reanalysed the multiplex PCR reads using MiXCR and keeps one entry per CDR3 protein. The top ten clones hold approximately 20% of a sample with about 110,000 distinct CDR3 sequences, approximately 80% of them seen once. Sequenced material: liver tumor tissue from sampling region 3. The receptors were sampled from a man aged 35-49 years with primary liver carcinoma and hepatitis B virus infection. CDR3s include the opening cysteine and the closing phenylalanine or tryptophan. A D gene is named only where the DNA matches it firmly. Clone sizes are given selectively: once, few, many, or a class where the clone is expanded.

NA	TRBV10-3	16	NA	TRBJ2-6	CVISVGRNSGANVLTF	TGTGTCATCAGTGTCGGTCGGAACTCTGGGGCCAACGTCCTGACCTTC
NA	TRBV20-1	15	TRBD1	TRBJ1-5	CSAREGTELNQPQHF	TGCAGTGCTAGAGAAGGGACAGAGCTCAATCAGCCCCAGCATTTT
NA	TRBV7-9	12	NA	TRBJ2-5	CARSLKGETQYF	TGTGCCAGGAGCTTAAAGGGCGAGACCCAGTACTTC
few	TRBV4-1	15	NA	TRBJ1-6	CASSQLNGMNSPVHF	TGCGCCAGCAGCCAACTTAACGGCATGAATTCACCCGTCCACTTT
NA	TRBV28	13	NA	TRBJ2-7	CASTASCFDEQYF	TGTGCCAGCACTGCTTCGTGTTTCGACGAGCAGTACTTC
NA	TRBV6-5	16	TRBD1	TRBJ2-7	CASSAPPGQGSYEQYF	TGTGCCAGCAGCGCCCCACCGGGACAGGGGTCTTACGAGCAGTACTTC
NA	TRBV30	15	NA	TRBJ1-4	CAWGAVGQHNEKLFF	TGTGCATGGGGGGCCGTGGGGCAGCATAATGAAAAACTGTTTTTT
NA	TRBV5-4	12	NA	TRBJ1-4	CASNPRGEKLFF	TGTGCCAGCAACCCGAGGGGGGAAAAACTATTTTTT
NA	TRBV6-5	15	NA	TRBJ2-6	CASNYVGAGVNVLTF	TGTGCCAGCAATTACGTAGGGGCTGGGGTCAACGTCCTGACTTTC
NA	TRBV29-1	15	TRBD2	TRBJ2-5	CSVRTRGSWTETQYF	TGCAGTGTTCGGACTAGAGGGAGTTGGACAGAGACCCAGTACTTC
NA	TRBV6-2/TRBV6-3	13	TRBD2	TRBJ2-5	CASCSGLANTPYF	TGTGCCAGTTGTTCCGGACTAGCGAACACCCCGTACTTC
NA	TRBV10-2	14	NA	TRBJ1-2	CAGSGQGMNYDYTF	TGCGCCGGCAGTGGGCAGGGGATGAACTATGACTACACCTTC
once	TRBV6-5	12	NA	TRBJ2-2	CASIWDARELFF	TGTGCCAGCATCTGGGACGCCCGGGAGCTGTTTTTT
NA	TRBV25-1	15	TRBD1	TRBJ2-1	CACRDSGGFYNEQFF	TGTGCCTGCAGGGATTCAGGGGGTTTCTACAATGAGCAGTTTTTC
NA	TRBV2	12	NA	TRBJ2-1	CASGPGRVVQSF	TGTGCCAGCGGGCCAGGGAGAGTTGTGCAGTCCTTC
NA	TRBV4-2	15	NA	TRBJ2-3	CANSLRGHSTDTQYF	TGTGCCAACAGCCTAAGAGGGCATAGCACAGATACGCAGTATTTT
NA	TRBV6-2/TRBV6-3	15	TRBD1	TRBJ2-1	CASGLLDRGSNEQFF	TGTGCCAGCGGCTTACTCGACAGGGGCAGCAATGAGCAGTTCTTC
NA	TRBV14	14	NA	TRBJ2-1	CASSQNLDISEHFF	TGTGCCAGCAGCCAAAATCTCGACATCAGTGAGCACTTCTTC
NA	TRBV11-2	13	TRBD1	TRBJ2-7	CASSEDRAEEHYF	TGTGCTAGCAGTGAGGACAGGGCGGAAGAGCACTACTTC
many	TRBV6-1	15	NA	TRBJ2-3	CASTVGGGGTDTQYF	TGTGCCAGCACTGTAGGAGGTGGAGGGACAGATACGCAGTATTTT
many	TRBV6-2/TRBV6-3	17	NA	TRBJ2-7	CASSYSDLGRRTYEQYF	TGTGCCAGCAGTTACTCAGATTTGGGACGGAGAACCTACGAGCAGTACTTC
NA	TRBV6-1	12	NA	TRBJ1-2	CANRGADYGYTF	TGTGCTAACAGAGGGGCGGACTATGGCTACACCTTC
NA	TRBV5-4	15	TRBD1	TRBJ2-5	CASILNGDSQETQYF	TGTGCCAGCATTTTGAATGGGGACAGCCAAGAGACCCAGTACTTC
many	TRBV6-1	15	TRBD1	TRBJ2-7	CASSTGTGSENEQYF	TGTGCCAGCAGTACGGGGACAGGGAGTGAGAACGAGCAGTACTTC
many	TRBV24-1	15	NA	TRBJ2-2	CATSVNGPNTGELFF	TGTGCCACCAGTGTGAACGGCCCGAACACCGGGGAGCTGTTTTTT
NA	TRBV25-1	14	TRBD2	TRBJ2-5	CSNSRGLLQETQYF	TGTTCCAACAGTAGGGGACTATTACAAGAGACCCAGTACTTC
NA	TRBV7-8	14	NA	TRBJ2-3	CNSSPARWADTQYF	TGTAACAGCAGCCCTGCCAGGTGGGCAGATACGCAGTATTTT
NA	TRBV11-1	13	NA	TRBJ2-2	CAISLWDNGELFF	TGTGCCATCAGCCTTTGGGACAACGGGGAGCTGTTTTTT
NA	TRBV30	16	NA	TRBJ2-1	CACSRLGGRAYNEQFF	TGTGCCTGTAGTCGACTAGGAGGTAGGGCCTACAATGAGCAATTCTTC
NA	TRBV10-3	12	NA	TRBJ2-1	CATGQGIGQQLF	TGTGCCACCGGTCAGGGGATCGGTCAGCAATTATTC
NA	TRBV11-3	15	NA	TRBJ2-3	CAIRPGGGGTDKHYF	TGTGCCATCCGTCCCGGAGGGGGAGGCACAGATAAGCACTATTTT
NA	TRBV6-5	14	TRBD1	TRBJ1-1	CVSTYKGAYAEAFF	TGTGTCAGCACTTATAAGGGGGCCTACGCTGAAGCTTTCTTT
once	TRBV7-9	14	TRBD2	TRBJ2-7	CARSGPAGGNDQYF	TGTGCCAGGAGCGGGCCAGCGGGAGGTAACGATCAGTACTTC
NA	TRBV10-3	13	NA	TRBJ2-7	CAISGPVKHEQYF	TGTGCCATCAGTGGGCCCGTGAAACACGAGCAGTACTTC
NA	TRBV4-3	13	NA	TRBJ2-7	CAISQDLPYKQYF	TGCGCCATTAGCCAAGATCTGCCCTACAAGCAGTACTTC
NA	TRBV29-1	15	TRBD2	TRBJ2-7	CSVSLGLAGSYNQYF	TGCAGCGTCTCTTTGGGACTAGCGGGGTCGTACAACCAGTACTTC
NA	TRBV4-2	18	NA	TRBJ2-5	CASSQVRLELEGQETQYF	TGTGCCAGCAGCCAAGTACGTCTGGAACTAGAGGGACAAGAGACCCAGTACTTC
NA	TRBV11-1	17	TRBD2	TRBJ2-4	CASSFPGSSGTKNTWYF	TGTGCCAGCAGCTTTCCCGGGAGTAGCGGGACCAAAAACACTTGGTACTTC
few	TRBV12-3/TRBV12-4	14	NA	TRBJ2-1	CASNPQGRRNEQFF	TGTGCCAGCAATCCCCAGGGACGGCGGAATGAGCAGTTCTTC
NA	TRBV10-2	13	NA	TRBJ2-7	CASNGALYYEQYF	TGCGCAAGCAATGGGGCACTCTACTACGAGCAGTACTTC
NA	TRBV5-1	15	TRBD1	TRBJ1-1	CAISLQTGMNTEAFF	TGCGCCATCAGTCTGCAGACAGGGATGAACACTGAAGCTTTCTTT
NA	TRBV5-1	15	TRBD2	TRBJ2-1	CVSSRTSGSYSEQFF	TGCGTCAGCAGCCGGACTAGCGGTTCCTACAGTGAGCAGTTCTTC
NA	TRBV6-2/TRBV6-3	14	NA	TRBJ2-7	CASGLRDWAHEQYF	TGTGCCAGCGGCCTCCGGGACTGGGCCCATGAGCAGTACTTC
NA	TRBV12-3/TRBV12-4	14	NA	TRBJ2-5	CTSSLGGGRETQNF	TGTACCAGCAGTTTGGGGGGCGGGCGAGAGACCCAGAACTTC
NA	TRBV10-3	14	NA	TRBJ2-5	CAISATGLGGTQYF	TGTGCCATCAGTGCGACAGGCTTGGGAGGGACCCAGTACTTC
NA	TRBV12-3/TRBV12-4	15	TRBD2	TRBJ2-1	CASIPSGEGYNDQFF	TGTGCCAGCATCCCCAGCGGGGAGGGCTACAATGACCAGTTCTTC
NA	TRBV7-8	16	TRBD1	TRBJ1-4	CASSLMNRGTNEKLFF	TGTGCCAGCAGCTTAATGAACAGGGGTACTAATGAAAAACTGTTTTTT
once	TRBV12-3/TRBV12-4	14	NA	TRBJ1-2	CASSTSGGRRGYIF	TGTGCCAGCAGTACCTCCGGAGGGAGGCGTGGCTACATCTTC
NA	TRBV4-2	16	NA	TRBJ2-1	CASTQDGGGANREQLF	TGTGCCAGCACCCAAGATGGTGGCGGGGCAAATAGGGAGCAGTTGTTC
NA	TRBV11-2	15	TRBD1	TRBJ2-2	CTSSLGTGVTGELFF	TGTACCAGCAGCTTGGGGACAGGAGTGACCGGGGAGCTGTTTTTT
many	TRBV7-9	15	NA	TRBJ2-3	CASSPGKLETDTQYF	TGTGCCAGCAGCCCGGGGAAGTTGGAGACAGATACGCAGTATTTT
NA	TRBV10-2	14	NA	TRBJ2-7	CARRATGDPYEQYF	TGCGCCAGAAGAGCTACAGGAGACCCATACGAGCAGTACTTC
few	TRBV7-2	15	NA	TRBJ1-1	CASSLAVGTGTEAFF	TGTGCCAGCAGCTTAGCTGTAGGAACAGGGACTGAAGCTTTCTTT
once	TRBV6-5	14	NA	TRBJ1-1	CDSSYRLTNTEAFF	TGTGACAGCAGTTACCGACTGACGAACACCGAAGCTTTCTTT
NA	TRBV12-3/TRBV12-4	14	NA	TRBJ1-5	CASSLEWVSQPQHF	TGTGCCAGCAGTTTAGAGTGGGTGAGTCAGCCCCAGCATTTT
NA	TRBV4-2	16	NA	TRBJ2-5	CASSAGGGTVKETLYF	TGTGCCAGTAGCGCTGGAGGGGGTACGGTGAAAGAGACCCTGTACTTC
many	TRBV6-6	14	NA	TRBJ2-2	CASIGGPNTGELFF	TGTGCCAGCATTGGGGGGCCGAACACCGGGGAGCTGTTTTTT
NA	TRBV29-1	15	TRBD2	TRBJ2-2	CSVGTSATKTGELFF	TGCAGCGTTGGTACTAGCGCGACGAAGACCGGGGAGCTGTTTTTT